Listed below are T cell receptor beta chains from one sample, sequenced in a study of vaccination effects on CD4 cells after COVID-19. The assay was immunoSEQ multiplex PCR, and TCRdb's table has in-frame clones only and misses some. The data hold some 30,000 clones, with more than 65% observed a single time. The antigens of these receptors remain unknown. The sample in question was CD4+ T cells from PBMCs cultured with HCoV-229E spike peptides, obtained after COVID-19 vaccination. The receptors were gathered from a human donor who received a COVID-19 vaccine. The CDR3 runs from the conserved cysteine through the conserved F or W. A D gene is named only where the DNA matches it firmly. Clone size is not always given. Where it is, it says once, few, many or a class for expanded clones.

D	V	J	size	length	CDR3	DNA
-	TRBV25-1	TRBJ2-7	-	12	CASSEDGYEQYF	TGTGCCAGCAGCGAAGACGGCTACGAGCAGTACTTC
-	TRBV6-1	TRBJ1-2	-	16	CASSERNLLEGYGYTF	TGTGCCAGCAGTGAACGGAACCTCCTGGAGGGCTATGGCTACACCTTC
-	TRBV5-6	TRBJ2-4	-	16	CASSLDILLAKNIQYF	TGTGCCAGCAGCTTAGACATACTGTTAGCCAAAAACATTCAGTACTTC
-	TRBV6-1	TRBJ1-3	-	14	CASSEAGSGNTIYF	TGTGCCAGCAGTGAGGCAGGGTCCGGAAACACCATATATTTT
-	TRBV9	TRBJ1-2	-	15	CASSVAAGETYGYTF	TGTGCCAGCAGCGTAGCGGCAGGGGAAACCTATGGCTACACCTTC
-	TRBV28	TRBJ1-5	-	14	CASSPPMINQPQHF	TGTGCCAGCAGCCCTCCGATGATAAATCAGCCCCAGCATTTT
-	TRBV5-4	TRBJ1-2	few	13	CASSLEHLSGYTF	TGTGCCAGCAGCTTGGAACATCTGTCTGGCTACACCTTC
-	TRBV12-3/TRBV12-4	TRBJ2-7	once	12	CASRGQSHEQYF	TGTGCCAGCCGGGGCCAGTCCCACGAGCAGTACTTC
TRBD1	TRBV7-9	TRBJ1-6	-	17	CASSPSMNRGTNSPLHF	TGTGCCAGCAGCCCCTCGATGAACAGGGGAACGAATTCACCCCTCCACTTT
TRBD1	TRBV19	TRBJ1-5	-	14	CASSAPGGCQPQHF	TGTGCCAGTAGTGCCCCAGGGGGCTGTCAGCCCCAGCATTTT
-	TRBV5-1	TRBJ2-7	hyperexpanded	15	CASSAQPSEGGEQYF	TGCGCCAGCAGCGCACAGCCGTCCGAGGGTGGCGAGCAGTACTTC
-	TRBV2	TRBJ1-1	-	12	CARGKGNTEAFF	TGTGCCAGGGGAAAGGGGAACACTGAAGCTTTCTTT
TRBD2	TRBV7-9	TRBJ2-1	few	15	CASSFPGLRYNEQFF	TGTGCCAGCAGCTTTCCGGGACTACGCTACAATGAGCAGTTCTTC
-	TRBV30	TRBJ1-2	few	14	CAWSVKGGNYGYTF	TGTGCCTGGTCAGTAAAGGGAGGTAACTATGGCTACACCTTC
TRBD2	TRBV5-1	TRBJ2-1	-	16	CASSLGGGGAYNEQFF	TGCGCCAGCAGCTTGGGTGGCGGGGGGGCCTACAATGAGCAGTTCTTC
-	TRBV2	TRBJ1-2	-	19	CASSVPSGTLSFLNYGYTF	TGTGCCAGCAGTGTACCCTCCGGGACTCTGTCTTTTCTTAACTATGGCTACACCTTC
-	TRBV2	TRBJ2-3	-	13	CASSDVVTDTQYF	TGTGCCAGCAGTGATGTTGTAACAGATACGCAGTATTTT
-	TRBV21-1	TRBJ2-1	-	18	CASSERKGTSGRRDEQFF	TGTGCCAGCAGCGAACGAAAGGGGACTAGCGGGAGGAGAGATGAGCAGTTCTTC
-	TRBV10-3	TRBJ1-5	-	17	CAISEYLDTDSNQPQHF	TGTGCCATCAGTGAATACTTGGACACCGATAGCAATCAGCCCCAGCATTTT
-	TRBV5-6	TRBJ2-7	-	12	CASSLEVDEQYF	TGTGCCAGCAGCTTGGAGGTGGACGAGCAGTACTTC
-	TRBV27	TRBJ1-5	-	14	CASSLRGPNQPQHF	TGTGCCAGCAGTTTACGGGGACCCAATCAGCCCCAGCATTTT
-	TRBV29-1	TRBJ2-3	-	14	CSASGQGAGDTQYF	TGCAGCGCGTCCGGCCAAGGGGCCGGGGATACGCAGTATTTT
-	TRBV6-5	TRBJ1-1	-	12	CASSPHRQEAFF	TGTGCCAGCAGCCCCCACCGGCAGGAAGCTTTCTTT
TRBD1	TRBV25-1	TRBJ2-3	-	17	CASSNLGTGNFTDTQYF	TGTGCCAGCAGTAACTTGGGGACAGGGAATTTTACGGATACGCAGTATTTT
-	TRBV27	TRBJ1-2	-	13	CASSLDYSLGYTF	TGTGCCAGCAGTTTGGATTACTCACTTGGCTACACCTTC
-	TRBV6-1	TRBJ2-7	-	13	CASSEGRSYEQYF	TGTGCCAGCAGTGAAGGGAGATCCTACGAGCAGTACTTC